Shown below are 8 T cell receptor beta chains from a single sample sequenced in a study of shared clonotypes between healthy human individuals. Measured with immunoSEQ multiplex PCR; TCRdb has only the in-frame clones, and not every one. There are more than 600,000 clones in the sample; roughly 94% occur only once, and about a quarter lies in the top ten. Naive CD8 isolation took CD45RO-negative cells positively selected for CCR7 and excluded terminally differentiated effector memory CD45RA+ cells. The source material was naive CD8+ T cells sorted from blood. Receptor source: a man aged 25 to 40 in good health.

This clone was seen a few times. The J gene is TRBJ2-7, the V gene TRBV6-1; D perhaps matches TRBD2 (6 bases). Germline V CDR1 and CDR2: MNHNS, SASEGT. CDR3 length: 15 residues. With 1 base removed from V and 2 bases from J, the gap between germline ends came to 12 bases. The CDR3 nucleotides are TGTGCCAGCAGTGAAGGACTAGGTGGTACCTACGAGCAGTACTTC. Protein sequence: CASSEGLGGTYEQYF.

The V call is TRBV4-1, the J call TRBJ2-1, with 9 bases aligning to TRBD2. The CDR3 extends over 14 amino acids. The V segment lost 4 bases and the J segment 12 bases; nucleotides outside the gene matches: 10. Germline assignment: CDR1 MGHRA and CDR2 YSYEKL. In DNA form, the CDR3 reads TGCGCCAGCAGCCGGGGTAGCGGGAGAAGTTCGCAGTTCTTC. It translates to CASSRGSGRSSQFF.

The chain links TRBV29-1 to TRBJ2-3; 9 bases fit TRBD1. V lost 6 bases to trimming and J lost 1 base; unmatched junction nucleotides: 14. Germline V lookup: CDR1 SQVTM, CDR2 ANQGSEA. This CDR3 region has 17 residues. The CDR3 DNA is TGCAGCGTAGAGCCGGGACAGGGATATCATGGCACAGATACGCAGTATTTT. Translation gives CSVEPGQGYHGTDTQYF.

J is TRBJ1-1 and V is TRBV29-1, with D perhaps matching TRBD1 (5 bases). V lost 5 bases, J lost 5 bases, and 18 bases lay in between. CDR3 size: 14 residues. CDR1 is SQVTM and CDR2 is ANQGSEA in the germline V gene. The CDR3 DNA is TGCAGCGTTCCTATGGGGGGTGAGGGAACTGAAGCTTTCTTT. It yields the protein CSVPMGGEGTEAFF.

The chain is built from TRBV7-9 and TRBJ2-7; 7 bases align to TRBD1. The V and J ends lost 2 bases and 2 bases, in that order; junction bases with no gene match: 0. There are 13 residues in the CDR3. CDR1 and CDR2 from the germline V gene are SEHNR and FQNEAQ (reference sequence). The CDR3, as DNA: TGTGCCAGCAGCTTACAGGGGGCCTACGAGCAGTACTTC. Amino acids: CASSLQGAYEQYF.

The table lists this clone with a count of one. The chain recombines TRBV4-2 with TRBJ2-7, with 10 bases that match TRBD2. The CDR3 length is 16 residues. With V trimmed by 1 base and J by 1 base, 4 bases remained unmatched. The germline V gene encodes CDR1 LGHNA and CDR2 YNFKEQ. The CDR3 DNA follows: TGTGCCAGCAGCCAAGGGCTAGCGGGAGAGTCCTACGAGCAGTACTTC. The encoded protein is CASSQGLAGESYEQYF.

J is TRBJ1-2 and V is TRBV7-8, with TRBD1 matching 8 bases. The length of the CDR3 is 14 residues. Germline V gives CDR1 SGHVS, CDR2 FQNEAQ. The ends lost 1 base at V and 4 bases at J; junction bases unmatched: 2. The CDR3 sequence is CASSLGGTGYGYTF. CDR3 in DNA: TGTGCCAGCAGCTTAGGAGGGACAGGCTATGGCTACACCTTC.

This chain links TRBV29-1 with TRBJ2-1; TRBD1 aligns across 7 bases. Losses at the gene ends were 6 bases for V and 0 bases for J; bases not matched to a gene: 8. The CDR3 runs to 15 residues. From germline, CDR1 is SQVTM and CDR2 ANQGSEA. This chain's CDR3 is CSVDRELGSYNEQFF. CDR3 bases: TGCAGCGTCGACAGGGAACTGGGCTCCTACAATGAGCAGTTCTTC.